The present T cell receptor (beta chain) was sequenced within a study of graft-versus-host responses after intestinal transplantation. Study background: The recipients all started with anti-thymocyte globulin induction and then took tacrolimus and steroids for approximately 3 years.

Study results and limitations: The highest levels of circulating GvH clones went along with early declines in HvG clones after transplant.

The graft tissue was processed, and this released both intraepithelial and lamina propria lymphocytes. Details on this clone: No antigen is known for it. Other DNA sequences in this specimen translate into the identical CDR3.

This table comes from immunoSEQ multiplex PCR, and its TCRdb copy is limited to in-frame clones, with some not included. The sample yields more than 30,000 clones, about nine tenths seen once. Here the sequenced sample was ileum tissue, taken around 190 days after intestinal transplant. This TCR derives from a human patient who received an intestinal transplant, so some T cells may come from the graft donor.

The chain's CDR3 is CASSLSRGPYEQYF. In DNA form, the CDR3 reads TGTGCCAGCAGTTTATCGAGGGGCCCCTACGAGCAGTACTTC. The chain links TRBV27 to TRBJ2-7; D may be TRBD1 or TRBD2 (5 bases each). This CDR3 contains 14 residues. CDR1 and CDR2 from the germline V gene are MNHEY and SMNVEV (reference sequence). The germline V and J ends were trimmed by 0 bases and 2 bases, with 8 bases remaining between them.